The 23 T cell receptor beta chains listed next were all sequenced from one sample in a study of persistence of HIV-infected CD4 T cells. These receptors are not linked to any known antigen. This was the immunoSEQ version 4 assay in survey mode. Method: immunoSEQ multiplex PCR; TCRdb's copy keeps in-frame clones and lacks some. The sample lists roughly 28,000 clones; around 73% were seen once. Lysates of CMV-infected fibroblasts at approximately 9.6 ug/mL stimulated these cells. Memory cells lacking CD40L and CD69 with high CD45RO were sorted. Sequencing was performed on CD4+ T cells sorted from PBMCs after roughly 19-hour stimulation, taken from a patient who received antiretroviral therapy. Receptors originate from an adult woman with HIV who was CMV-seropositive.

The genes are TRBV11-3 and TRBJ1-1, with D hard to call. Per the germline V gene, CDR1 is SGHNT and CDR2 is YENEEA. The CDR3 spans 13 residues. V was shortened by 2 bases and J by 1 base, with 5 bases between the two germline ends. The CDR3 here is CASSLIPNTEAFF. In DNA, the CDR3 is TGTGCCAGCAGCTTAATACCGAACACTGAAGCTTTCTTT.

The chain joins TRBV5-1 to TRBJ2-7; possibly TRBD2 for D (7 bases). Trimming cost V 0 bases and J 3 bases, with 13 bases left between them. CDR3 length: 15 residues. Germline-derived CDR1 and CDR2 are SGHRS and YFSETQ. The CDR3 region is CASSLEGGAVYEQYF. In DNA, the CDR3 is TGCGCCAGCAGCTTGGAAGGGGGGGCCGTCTACGAGCAGTACTTC.

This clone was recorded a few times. The CDR3 nucleotides read TGCGCCAGCAGCTTGGGGGTTAGGCAGCCCCAGCATTTT. The encoded protein is CASSLGVRQPQHF. The chain uses TRBV5-1 and TRBJ1-5; the D is unclear. The CDR3 loop spans 13 amino acids. Trimming left V 0 bases short and J 7 bases short, with 8 bases between. From germline, CDR1 is SGHRS and CDR2 YFSETQ.

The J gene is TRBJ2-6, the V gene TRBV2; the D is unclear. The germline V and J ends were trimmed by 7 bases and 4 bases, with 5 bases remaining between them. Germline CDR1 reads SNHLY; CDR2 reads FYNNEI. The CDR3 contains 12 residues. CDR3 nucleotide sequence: TGTGCCAGCAACTTCGGGGCCAACGTCCTGACTTTC. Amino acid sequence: CASNFGANVLTF.

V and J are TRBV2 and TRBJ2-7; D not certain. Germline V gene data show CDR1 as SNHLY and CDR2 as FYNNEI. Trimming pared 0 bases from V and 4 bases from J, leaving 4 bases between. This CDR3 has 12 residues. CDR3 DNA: TGTGCCAGCAGTGAAGCAAGTTACGAGCAGTACTTC. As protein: CASSEASYEQYF.

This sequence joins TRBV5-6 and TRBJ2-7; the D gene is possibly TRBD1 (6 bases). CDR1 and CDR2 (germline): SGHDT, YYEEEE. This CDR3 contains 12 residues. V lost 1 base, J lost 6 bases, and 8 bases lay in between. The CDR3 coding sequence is TGTGCCAGCAGCTTGCAAGGGGGCGAGCAGTACTTC. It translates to CASSLQGGEQYF.

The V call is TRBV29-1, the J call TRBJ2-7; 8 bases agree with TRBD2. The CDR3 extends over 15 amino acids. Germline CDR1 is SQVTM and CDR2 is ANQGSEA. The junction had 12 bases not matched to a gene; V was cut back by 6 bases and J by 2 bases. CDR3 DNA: TGCAGCGTGGTCGGGGGGGGGATGACCACCTACGAGCAGTACTTC. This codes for CSVVGGGMTTYEQYF.

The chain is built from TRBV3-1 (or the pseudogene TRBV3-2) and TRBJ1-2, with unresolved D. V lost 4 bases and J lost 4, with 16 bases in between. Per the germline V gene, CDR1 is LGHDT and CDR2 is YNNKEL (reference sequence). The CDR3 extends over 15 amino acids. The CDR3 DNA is TGTGCCAGCAGCCCTCGCCCCTTGGCAGCCTATGGCTACACCTTC. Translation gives CASSPRPLAAYGYTF.

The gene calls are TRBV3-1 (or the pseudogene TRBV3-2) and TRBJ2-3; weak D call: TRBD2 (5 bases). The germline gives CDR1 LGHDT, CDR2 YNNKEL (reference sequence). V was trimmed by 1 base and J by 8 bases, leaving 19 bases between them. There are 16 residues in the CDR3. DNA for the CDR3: TGTGCCAGCAGCCAAGCCCGAGGTGGGGTAGGAGGTACGCAGTATTTT. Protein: CASSQARGGVGGTQYF.

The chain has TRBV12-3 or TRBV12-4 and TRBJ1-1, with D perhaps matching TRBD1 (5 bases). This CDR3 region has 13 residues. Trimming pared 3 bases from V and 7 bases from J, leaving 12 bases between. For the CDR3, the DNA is TGTGCCAGCAGTTTCGTCTCGAGGGGTGAAGCTTTCTTT. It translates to CASSFVSRGEAFF.

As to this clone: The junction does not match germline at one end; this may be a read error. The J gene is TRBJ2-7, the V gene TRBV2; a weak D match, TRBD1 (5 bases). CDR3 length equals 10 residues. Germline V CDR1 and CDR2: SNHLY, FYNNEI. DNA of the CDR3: TGTGCCAGCAGCGAGCTAGGGGTTAGCTTC. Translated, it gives CASSELGVSF.

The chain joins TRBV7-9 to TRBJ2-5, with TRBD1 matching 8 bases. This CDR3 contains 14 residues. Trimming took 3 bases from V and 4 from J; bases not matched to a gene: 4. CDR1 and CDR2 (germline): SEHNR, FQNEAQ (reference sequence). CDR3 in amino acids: CASSFSGGRETQYF. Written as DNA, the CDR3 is TGTGCCAGCAGCTTTTCAGGGGGCAGAGAGACCCAGTACTTC.

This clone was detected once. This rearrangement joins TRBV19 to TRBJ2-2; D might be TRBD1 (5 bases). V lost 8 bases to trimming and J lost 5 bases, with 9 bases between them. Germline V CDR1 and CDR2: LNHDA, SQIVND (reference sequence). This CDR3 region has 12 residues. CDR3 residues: CASSRGTGELFF. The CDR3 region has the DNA TGTGCCAGTTCAAGGGGAACCGGGGAGCTGTTTTTT.

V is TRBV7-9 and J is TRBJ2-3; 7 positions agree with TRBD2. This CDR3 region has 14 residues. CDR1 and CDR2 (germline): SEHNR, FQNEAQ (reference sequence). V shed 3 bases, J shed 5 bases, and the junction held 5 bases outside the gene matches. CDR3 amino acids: CASSFGLVGDTQYF. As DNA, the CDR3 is TGTGCCAGCAGCTTCGGACTAGTCGGAGATACGCAGTATTTT.

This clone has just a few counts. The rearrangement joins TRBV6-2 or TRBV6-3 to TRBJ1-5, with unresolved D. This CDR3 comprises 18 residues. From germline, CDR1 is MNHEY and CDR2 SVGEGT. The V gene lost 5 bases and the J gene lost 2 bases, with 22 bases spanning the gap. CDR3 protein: CASSNGKTPSVGNQPQHF. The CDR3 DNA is TGTGCCAGCAGTAACGGTAAAACCCCTTCAGTGGGCAATCAGCCCCAGCATTTT.

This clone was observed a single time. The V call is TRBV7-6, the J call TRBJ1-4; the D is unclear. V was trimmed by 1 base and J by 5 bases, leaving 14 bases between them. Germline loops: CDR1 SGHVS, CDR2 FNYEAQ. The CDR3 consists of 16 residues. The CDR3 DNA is TGTGCCAGCAGCTTAGGGATACAGTCTCTGAATGAAAAACTGTTTTTT. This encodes CASSLGIQSLNEKLFF.

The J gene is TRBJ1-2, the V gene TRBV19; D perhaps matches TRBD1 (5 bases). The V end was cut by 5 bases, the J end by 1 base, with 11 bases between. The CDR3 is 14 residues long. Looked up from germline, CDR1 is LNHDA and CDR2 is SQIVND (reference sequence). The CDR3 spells CASSSTELNYGYTF. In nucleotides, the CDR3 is TGTGCCAGTAGTTCGACAGAGCTTAACTATGGCTACACCTTC.

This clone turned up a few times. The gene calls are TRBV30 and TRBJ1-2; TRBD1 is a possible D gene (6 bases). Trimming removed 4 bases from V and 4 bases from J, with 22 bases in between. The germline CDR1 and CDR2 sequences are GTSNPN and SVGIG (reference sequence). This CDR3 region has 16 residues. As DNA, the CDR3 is TGTGCCTGGAAAAATACGAAGACAGGTTTGAGCTATGGCTACACCTTC. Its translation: CAWKNTKTGLSYGYTF.

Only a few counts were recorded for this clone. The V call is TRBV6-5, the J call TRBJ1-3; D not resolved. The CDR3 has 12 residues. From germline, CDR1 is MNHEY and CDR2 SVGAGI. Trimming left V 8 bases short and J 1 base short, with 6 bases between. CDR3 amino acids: CASHSSGNTIYF. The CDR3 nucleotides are TGTGCCAGCCATTCATCTGGAAACACCATATATTTT.

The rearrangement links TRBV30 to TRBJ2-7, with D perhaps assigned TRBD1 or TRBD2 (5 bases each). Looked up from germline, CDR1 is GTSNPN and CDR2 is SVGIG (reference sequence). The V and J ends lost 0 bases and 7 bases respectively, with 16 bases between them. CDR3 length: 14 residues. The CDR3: CAWSVPGTGREQYV. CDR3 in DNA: TGTGCCTGGAGTGTACCCGGGACGGGAAGGGAGCAGTACGTC.

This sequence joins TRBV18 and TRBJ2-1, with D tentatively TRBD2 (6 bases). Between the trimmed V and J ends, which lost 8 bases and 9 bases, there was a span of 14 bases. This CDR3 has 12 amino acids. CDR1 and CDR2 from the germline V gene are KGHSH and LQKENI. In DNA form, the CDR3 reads TGTGCCAGCGCGTCGGGGGAAGGTGAGCAGTTCTTC. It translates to CASASGEGEQFF. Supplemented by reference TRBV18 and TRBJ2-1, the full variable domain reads NAGVMQNPRHLVRRRGQEARLRCSPMKGHSHVYWYRQLPEEGLKFMVYLQKENIIDESGMPKERFSAEFPKEGPSILRIQQVVRGDSAAYFCASASGEGEQFFGPGTRLTVL.

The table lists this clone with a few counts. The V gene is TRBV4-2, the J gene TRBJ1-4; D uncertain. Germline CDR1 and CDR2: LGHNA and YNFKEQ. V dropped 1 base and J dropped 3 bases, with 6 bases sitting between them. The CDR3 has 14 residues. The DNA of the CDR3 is TGTGCCAGCAGCCAAGGCCTCTCTAATGAAAAACTGTTTTTT. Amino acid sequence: CASSQGLSNEKLFF.

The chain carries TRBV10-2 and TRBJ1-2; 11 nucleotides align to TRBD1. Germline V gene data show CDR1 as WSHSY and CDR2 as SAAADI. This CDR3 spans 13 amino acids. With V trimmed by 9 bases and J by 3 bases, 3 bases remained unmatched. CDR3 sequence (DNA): TGCGCCAGTAGGACAGGGGGCGACTATGGCTACACCTTC. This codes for CASRTGGDYGYTF.